Listed below are T cell receptor beta chains from one sample, sequenced in a study of blood T cell repertoires in COVID-19. Sequenced by immunoSEQ multiplex PCR; TCRdb stores in-frame clones only, minus some. The data contain more than 250,000 clones, over 75% of them singletons. The sample was peripheral blood. The receptors were sampled from a human donor in a cohort sampled during active COVID-19. Both conserved end residues are trimmed from each CDR3. Each record gives: D gene, V gene, J gene, CDR3 protein. D genes are given only for firm matches.

d_call: .; v_call: TRBV20-1; j_call: TRBJ2-1; cdr3_aa: SGGKNNEQF
d_call: TRBD1; v_call: TRBV2; j_call: TRBJ1-3; cdr3_aa: ASSRWEGTVGNTIY
d_call: .; v_call: TRBV7-2; j_call: TRBJ1-1; cdr3_aa: ASSPLRGIGTEAF
d_call: .; v_call: TRBV19; j_call: TRBJ1-1; cdr3_aa: ASSTPTGLNTEAF
d_call: TRBD1; v_call: TRBV27; j_call: TRBJ2-7; cdr3_aa: ASSRQTGGSYEQY
d_call: .; v_call: TRBV5-4; j_call: TRBJ2-1; cdr3_aa: ASSLSLTGNEQF
d_call: .; v_call: TRBV4-3; j_call: TRBJ2-3; cdr3_aa: ASSQDGSRGGLGDTQY
d_call: .; v_call: TRBV21-1; j_call: TRBJ1-1; cdr3_aa: ASSPSLDTNTEAF
d_call: TRBD2; v_call: TRBV19; j_call: TRBJ2-5; cdr3_aa: ASSSGTSGRGETQY
d_call: .; v_call: TRBV28; j_call: TRBJ2-7; cdr3_aa: ASSPGYTFGQY
d_call: .; v_call: TRBV10-2; j_call: TRBJ2-7; cdr3_aa: ASSESQGLPLSYEQY
d_call: TRBD2; v_call: TRBV5-1; j_call: TRBJ2-5; cdr3_aa: ASRPGVAGPETQY
d_call: TRBD1; v_call: TRBV11-3; j_call: TRBJ2-7; cdr3_aa: ASSRIRTPGQTSYEQY
d_call: .; v_call: TRBV27; j_call: TRBJ2-1; cdr3_aa: ASSLWPTGGQF
d_call: .; v_call: TRBV13; j_call: TRBJ1-2; cdr3_aa: ASSLGVGGYT
d_call: .; v_call: TRBV5-4; j_call: TRBJ1-1; cdr3_aa: ASRQGKEDTEAF
d_call: .; v_call: TRBV9; j_call: TRBJ2-5; cdr3_aa: ASSVGTGRAETQY
d_call: TRBD1; v_call: TRBV5-1; j_call: TRBJ1-2; cdr3_aa: ASSESTGVVYGYT
d_call: .; v_call: TRBV19; j_call: TRBJ2-1; cdr3_aa: ASRDDRGPLSYNEQF
d_call: TRBD2; v_call: TRBV19; j_call: TRBJ2-7; cdr3_aa: ASSTTSGGAYEQY
d_call: TRBD2; v_call: TRBV5-8; j_call: TRBJ2-1; cdr3_aa: ASSRRLAGVFDYNEQF
d_call: .; v_call: TRBV18; j_call: TRBJ1-2; cdr3_aa: ASSPTDIYGYT
d_call: .; v_call: TRBV15; j_call: TRBJ2-7; cdr3_aa: ATRQPGGMGRQY
d_call: TRBD2; v_call: TRBV5-5; j_call: TRBJ2-1; cdr3_aa: ASSLRGTSATTERNEQF
d_call: .; v_call: TRBV10-3; j_call: TRBJ2-7; cdr3_aa: AISAVQGYEQY
d_call: .; v_call: TRBV5-6; j_call: TRBJ2-7; cdr3_aa: ASSTGLLYEQY
d_call: TRBD1; v_call: TRBV5-8; j_call: TRBJ1-1; cdr3_aa: ASSLDRGGTEAF
d_call: TRBD1; v_call: TRBV19; j_call: TRBJ1-5; cdr3_aa: ASSSHRGQGSQPQH
d_call: .; v_call: TRBV3-1/TRBV3-2; j_call: TRBJ2-2; cdr3_aa: ASSQDARLYTGELF
d_call: .; v_call: TRBV6-1; j_call: TRBJ1-2; cdr3_aa: ASSEPGDPASYGYT
d_call: .; v_call: TRBV15; j_call: TRBJ1-4; cdr3_aa: ATSREKGIGEKLF
d_call: TRBD2; v_call: TRBV7-2; j_call: TRBJ2-7; cdr3_aa: ASSILSGRIEQY
d_call: TRBD1; v_call: TRBV5-4; j_call: TRBJ1-2; cdr3_aa: ASSMTGDYNYGYT
d_call: TRBD2; v_call: TRBV28; j_call: TRBJ2-5; cdr3_aa: ASSPTSGRQETQY
d_call: TRBD1; v_call: TRBV5-4; j_call: TRBJ1-6; cdr3_aa: ASSSKTGANSPLH
d_call: TRBD2; v_call: TRBV6-5; j_call: TRBJ2-7; cdr3_aa: ASSYGLATSYEQY
d_call: TRBD2; v_call: TRBV27; j_call: TRBJ2-3; cdr3_aa: ASSSLAGAADTQY
d_call: .; v_call: TRBV11-1; j_call: TRBJ1-2; cdr3_aa: ASSHREGYT
d_call: TRBD1; v_call: TRBV5-1; j_call: TRBJ2-7; cdr3_aa: ASSMGQTSSYEQY
d_call: .; v_call: TRBV19; j_call: TRBJ1-4; cdr3_aa: ASSTARGANEKLF